What follows are 22 T cell receptor beta chains derived from one specimen sequenced in a study of blood T cell repertoires in COVID-19. TCRdb's table, derived via immunoSEQ multiplex PCR, lists solely in-frame clones and lacks some. Of 260,000 or so clones listed, over 75% are singletons. Specimen: peripheral blood. The receptors come from a human donor in a cohort sampled during active COVID-19.

This clone has a single count. CDR3 sequence: CASSLALAGSKGYTF. The CDR3 nucleotides read TGTGCCAGCAGCTTAGCGCTGGCGGGATCTAAGGGCTACACCTTC. The chain joins TRBV7-9 to TRBJ1-2; D gene ambiguous. V lost 0 bases to trimming and J lost 8 bases, with 16 bases between them. The germline V gene encodes CDR1 SEHNR and CDR2 FQNEAQ (reference sequence). The CDR3 is 15 residues long.

The chain uses TRBV19 and TRBJ1-4; perhaps TRBD1 as D (6 bases). V was pared by 5 bases and J by 7 bases, with 20 bases between. Germline V gives CDR1 LNHDA, CDR2 SQIVND (reference sequence). The CDR3 totals 16 residues. Written as DNA, the CDR3 is TGTGCCAGTAGTCCCCTGTTTTTCAGGGGTCTTGAAAAACTGTTTTTT. Translated: CASSPLFFRGLEKLFF.

This chain connects TRBV6-5 to TRBJ1-2, with unresolved D. The CDR3 totals 13 residues. Germline CDR1 MNHEY, CDR2 SVGAGI. Trimming removed 5 bases at V and 8 bases at J, with 15 bases between. This CDR3 is CASSLQFSYGYTF. CDR3 DNA sequence: TGTGCCAGCAGTCTACAGTTCTCATACGGCTACACCTTC.

This clone was seen only once. The chain is built from TRBV6-6 and TRBJ2-7, with 11 nucleotides matching TRBD2. Germline CDR1 reads MNHNY; CDR2 reads SVGAGI (reference sequence). CDR3 size: 15 residues. The ends lost 6 bases at V and 2 bases at J; junction bases unmatched: 6. The CDR3 sequence: CASSMGLAETYEQYF. The CDR3 DNA follows: TGTGCCAGCAGCATGGGACTAGCGGAAACCTACGAGCAGTACTTC.

The V and J genes are TRBV12-5 and TRBJ1-3; 7 positions match TRBD1. Trimming removed 4 bases from V and 3 bases from J; junction bases left unmatched: 12. CDR3 size: 17 residues. Per germline, CDR1 LGHNT and CDR2 FRNRAP. CDR3 coding DNA: TGTGCTAGTGGTTCCTCTACGGGACAGACCTTTGGAAACACCATATATTTT. The encoded protein is CASGSSTGQTFGNTIYF.

The chain recombines TRBV27 with TRBJ2-3; TRBD2 matches at 12 bases. Germline V gene sequence: CDR1 MNHEY, CDR2 SMNVEV (reference sequence). The CDR3 totals 17 residues. V was pared by 2 bases and J by 1 base, with 4 bases of the junction left unmatched. The CDR3 loop reads CASSLLAGGPRTDTQYF. The CDR3 bases are TGTGCCAGCAGTTTACTAGCGGGGGGGCCGCGCACAGATACGCAGTATTTT.

The chain recombines TRBV19 with TRBJ2-1; TRBD2 matches at 10 bases. The trim removed 0 bases at V and 8 bases at J, leaving 7 bases unmatched. This CDR3 region has 16 residues. Germline V gene lookup returns CDR1 LNHDA and CDR2 SQIVND (reference sequence). As DNA, the CDR3 is TGTGCCAGTAGTATAGAGGTGAGCGGGGGGGCGGATGAGCAGTTCTTC. Amino acids: CASSIEVSGGADEQFF.

Concerning this clone itself: A junction end diverges from the germline sequence, so it may reflect a read error. V is TRBV7-7 and J is TRBJ2-3, with 9 bases aligning to TRBD1. The germline CDR1 and CDR2 sequences are SSHAT and FNYEAQ (reference sequence). The CDR3 has 15 residues. The CDR3 sequence: CASSSGTGRSDTQYF. The CDR3, as DNA: TGTGCTAGCAGCTCCGGGACAGGGAGATCAGATACGCAGTATTTT. Filled out from reference TRBV7-7 and TRBJ2-3, the complete variable domain reads GAGVSQSPRYKVTKRGQDVTLRCDPISSHATLYWYQQALGQGPEFLTYFNYEAQPDKSGLPSDRFSAERPEGSISTLTIQRTEQRDSAMYRCASSSGTGRSDTQYFGPGTRLTVL.

V is TRBV7-9 and J is TRBJ1-5; no clear D. Germline CDR1 reads SEHNR; CDR2 reads FQNEAQ (reference sequence). V gave up 8 bases and J gave up 0 bases, with 11 bases separating them. This CDR3 is 14 amino acids long. CDR3 amino acids: CASGQAYSNQPQHF. In DNA form, the CDR3 reads TGTGCCAGCGGCCAGGCTTATAGCAATCAGCCCCAGCATTTT.

This sequence joins TRBV7-9 and TRBJ2-2; D might be TRBD1 (7 bases). In germline, CDR1 is SEHNR, CDR2 FQNEAQ (reference sequence). The CDR3 consists of 14 residues. V was shortened by 5 bases and J by 7 bases, with 14 bases between the two germline ends. CDR3 in amino acids: CASSTYRGGGELFF. CDR3 coding DNA: TGTGCCAGCAGCACATACAGGGGAGGCGGGGAGCTGTTTTTT.

The chain combines TRBV5-1 with TRBJ1-3; possibly TRBD1 for D (6 bases). Trimming left V 0 bases short and J 0 bases short, with 10 bases between. Germline CDR1 reads SGHRS; CDR2 reads YFSETQ. The CDR3 is made up of 16 amino acids. The CDR3 nucleotides are TGCGCCAGCAGCTTGGCCCCGACAGGCTCTGGAAACACCATATATTTT. Its translation: CASSLAPTGSGNTIYF.

CDR3 nucleotide sequence: TGCAGCATTCGAAGCGGGTGGAACACCGGGGAGCTGTTTTTT. Translating gives CSIRSGWNTGELFF. The chain couples TRBV29-1 to TRBJ2-2; TRBD2 is a possible D gene (6 bases). Trimming shortened V by 8 bases and J by 1 base, and 14 bases separated the two germline ends. The CDR3 runs to 14 residues. CDR1 and CDR2 (germline): SQVTM, ANQGSEA.

This clone was recorded a few times. The chain links TRBV10-1 to TRBJ2-1, with TRBD2 identical over 9 bases. V shed 4 bases, J shed 5 bases, and the junction held 3 bases outside the gene matches. The CDR3 consists of 14 residues. Germline assignment: CDR1 WNHNN and CDR2 SYGVQD (reference sequence). The CDR3 region is CASSASGVNNEQFF. The CDR3 nucleotides read TGCGCCAGCAGTGCTAGCGGGGTCAACAATGAGCAGTTCTTC.

This clone appeared once. V usage is TRBV11-2 and J usage is TRBJ2-1, with D hard to call. The CDR3 covers 16 residues. The V and J ends lost 2 bases and 6 bases respectively, with 17 bases between them. The V gene's germline CDR1 is SGHAT and CDR2 FQNNGV. The CDR3: CASSLTMKVAGNEQFF. The CDR3 DNA reads TGTGCCAGCAGCTTAACCATGAAGGTAGCCGGCAATGAGCAGTTCTTC.

The chain combines TRBV6-5 with TRBJ1-2; D gene uncertain. Germline assignment: CDR1 MNHEY and CDR2 SVGAGI. Trimming pared 4 bases from V and 3 bases from J, leaving 9 bases between. The CDR3 runs to 13 residues. This CDR3 reads CASSFGSYYGYTF. The CDR3 DNA is TGTGCCAGCAGTTTCGGGTCCTACTATGGCTACACCTTC.

About this clone: The junction and the germline gene differ at one end; a read error may be behind it. The rearrangement joins TRBV7-2 to TRBJ1-2; 8 positions match TRBD1. The CDR3 is 12 residues long. Per germline, CDR1 SGHTA and CDR2 FQGNSA. CDR3 sequence: CASTGVGDRGYF. In DNA form, the CDR3 reads TGTGCCAGCACCGGAGTAGGAGACAGGGGATACTTC.

The rearrangement uses TRBV5-1 and TRBJ2-1; weak D call: TRBD2 (5 bases). Germline CDR1 and CDR2: SGHRS and YFSETQ. The CDR3 is 15 residues long. Trimming stripped 0 bases from V and 0 bases from J, with 7 bases between. CDR3 nucleotides: TGCGCCAGCAGCTTGGACGGGGTCTCCTACAATGAGCAGTTCTTC. Encoded protein: CASSLDGVSYNEQFF.

In this sample, this clone turned up a few times. This chain uses TRBV5-1 with TRBJ1-4, with D perhaps matching TRBD1 (6 bases). Trimming shortened V by 4 bases and J by 7 bases, and 17 bases separated the two germline ends. The CDR3 length is 15 residues. Germline lookup yields CDR1 SGHRS and CDR2 YFSETQ. The CDR3 DNA reads as TGCGCCAGCAGCCCTGGGGGCTCAGAAGGTGAAAAACTGTTTTTT. Its protein product is CASSPGGSEGEKLFF. Based on the CDR3 plus reference TRBV5-1 and TRBJ1-4, the full variable domain is KAGVTQTPRYLIKTRGQQVTLSCSPISGHRSVSWYQQTPGQGLQFLFEYFSETQRNKGNFPGRFSGRQFSNSRSEMNVSTLELGDSALYLCASSPGGSEGEKLFFGSGTQLSVL.

The chain employs TRBV11-2 and TRBJ2-5; 10 bases map to TRBD1. This CDR3 comprises 17 residues. Germline CDR1 and CDR2: SGHAT and FQNNGV. With V trimmed by 5 bases and J by 5 bases, 14 bases remained unmatched. The CDR3 loop is CASSATGTGVVGETQYF. DNA of the CDR3: TGTGCCAGCAGCGCGACCGGGACAGGGGTCGTCGGGGAGACCCAGTACTTC.

V is TRBV5-1 and J is TRBJ1-2; 9 nucleotides match TRBD1. With V trimmed by 4 bases and J by 2 bases, 15 bases remained unmatched. The CDR3 loop spans 18 amino acids. Germline V gene lookup returns CDR1 SGHRS and CDR2 YFSETQ. DNA for the CDR3: TGCGCCAGCAGCCAGGACCGGGACAGGGCGGCCTTAAACTATGGCTACACCTTC. It encodes CASSQDRDRAALNYGYTF.

The gene calls are TRBV27 and TRBJ2-1; 11 bases align to TRBD1. The CDR3 is made up of 19 amino acids. The V gene end was trimmed by 4 bases and the J gene end by 3 bases; junction bases not matched to a gene: 14. CDR1 is MNHEY and CDR2 is SMNVEV in the germline V gene (reference sequence). In DNA form, the CDR3 reads TGTGCCAGCAGTTCGCCCCGGGACAGGGGGTTAGGTGGCTACAATGAGCAGTTCTTC. Amino acid sequence: CASSSPRDRGLGGYNEQFF.

As regards this clone: The junction differs from germline at one of its ends, possibly a read error. CDR3 sequence: CASSPQGTAYEQYF. CDR3 coding DNA: TGTGCCAGTAGTCCCCAGGGGACAGCCTATGAGCAGTACTTC. This chain joins TRBV19 and TRBJ2-7; 7 nucleotides agree with TRBD1. CDR1 and CDR2 (germline): LNHDA, SQIVND (reference sequence). The CDR3 contains 14 residues.